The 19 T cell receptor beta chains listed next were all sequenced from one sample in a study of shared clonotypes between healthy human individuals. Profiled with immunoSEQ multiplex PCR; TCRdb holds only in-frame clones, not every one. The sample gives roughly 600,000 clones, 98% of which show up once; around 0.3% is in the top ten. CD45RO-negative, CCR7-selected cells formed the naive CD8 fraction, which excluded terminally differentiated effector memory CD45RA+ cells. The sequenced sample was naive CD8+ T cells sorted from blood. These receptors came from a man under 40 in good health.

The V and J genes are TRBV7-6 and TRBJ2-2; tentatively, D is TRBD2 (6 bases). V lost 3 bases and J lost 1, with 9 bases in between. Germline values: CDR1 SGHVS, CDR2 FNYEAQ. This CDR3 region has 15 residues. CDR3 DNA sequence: TGTGCCAGCAGCTTGATTAGCGGGAACACCGGGGAGCTGTTTTTT. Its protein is CASSLISGNTGELFF.

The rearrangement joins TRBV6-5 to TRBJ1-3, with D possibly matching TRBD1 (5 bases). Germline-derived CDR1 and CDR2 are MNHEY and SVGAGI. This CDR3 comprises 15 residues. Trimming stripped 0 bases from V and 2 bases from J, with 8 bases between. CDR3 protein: CASSYSQGTGNTIYF. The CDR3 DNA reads TGTGCCAGCAGTTACTCGCAGGGTACTGGAAACACCATATATTTT.

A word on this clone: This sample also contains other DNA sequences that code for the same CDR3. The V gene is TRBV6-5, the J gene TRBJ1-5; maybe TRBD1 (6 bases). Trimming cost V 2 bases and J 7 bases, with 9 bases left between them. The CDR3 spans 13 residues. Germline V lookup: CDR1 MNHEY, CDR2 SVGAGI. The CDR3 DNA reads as TGTGCCAGCAGTTACGGACAGTCCCAGCCCCAGCATTTT. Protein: CASSYGQSQPQHF.

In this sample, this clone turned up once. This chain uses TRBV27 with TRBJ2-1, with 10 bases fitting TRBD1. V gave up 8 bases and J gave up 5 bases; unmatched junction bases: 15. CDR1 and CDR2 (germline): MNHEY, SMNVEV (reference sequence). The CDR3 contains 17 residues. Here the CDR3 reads CASGERTRDRGNNEQFF. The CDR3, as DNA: TGTGCCAGCGGGGAGCGAACGCGGGACAGGGGAAACAATGAGCAGTTCTTC.

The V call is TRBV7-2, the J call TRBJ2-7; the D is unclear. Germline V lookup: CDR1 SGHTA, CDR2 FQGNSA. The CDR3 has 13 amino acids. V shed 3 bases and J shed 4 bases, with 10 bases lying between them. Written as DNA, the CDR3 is TGTGCCAGCAGCTTCTATTCGAGGTACGAGCAGTACTTC. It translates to CASSFYSRYEQYF.

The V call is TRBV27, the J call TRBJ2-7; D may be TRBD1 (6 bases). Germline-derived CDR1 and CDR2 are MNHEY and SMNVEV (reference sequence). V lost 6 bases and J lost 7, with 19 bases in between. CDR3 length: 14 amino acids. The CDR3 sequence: CASRPRSGVGEQYF. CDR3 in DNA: TGTGCCAGCAGACCTCGGTCAGGGGTGGGAGAGCAGTACTTC.

The CDR3 here is CASRASRYSYNEQFF. In nucleotides, the CDR3 is TGTGCCAGCAGAGCCTCTAGATACTCCTACAATGAGCAGTTCTTC. The chain links TRBV2 to TRBJ2-1; no definite D call. Trimming stripped 6 bases from V and 0 bases from J, with 12 bases between. The CDR3 totals 15 residues. CDR1 is SNHLY, CDR2 FYNNEI, per germline.

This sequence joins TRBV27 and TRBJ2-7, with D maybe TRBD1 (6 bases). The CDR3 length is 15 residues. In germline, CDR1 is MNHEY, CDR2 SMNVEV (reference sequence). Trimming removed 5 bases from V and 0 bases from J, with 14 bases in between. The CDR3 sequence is CASSPYRGSSYEQYF. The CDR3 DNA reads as TGTGCCAGCAGTCCTTATAGGGGGAGCTCCTACGAGCAGTACTTC.

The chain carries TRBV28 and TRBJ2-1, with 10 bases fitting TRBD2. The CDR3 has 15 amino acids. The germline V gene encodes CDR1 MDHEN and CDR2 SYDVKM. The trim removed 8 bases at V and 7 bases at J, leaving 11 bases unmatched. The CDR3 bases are TGTGCCAGCCCTCCCCTAGCGGGAGAAGCGAATGAGCAGTTCTTC. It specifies CASPPLAGEANEQFF. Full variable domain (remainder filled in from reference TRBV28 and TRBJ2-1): DVKVTQSSRYLVKRTGEKVFLECVQDMDHENMFWYRQDPGLGLRLIYFSYDVKMKEKGDIPEGYSVSREKKERFSLILESASTNQTSMYLCASPPLAGEANEQFFGPGTRLTVL.

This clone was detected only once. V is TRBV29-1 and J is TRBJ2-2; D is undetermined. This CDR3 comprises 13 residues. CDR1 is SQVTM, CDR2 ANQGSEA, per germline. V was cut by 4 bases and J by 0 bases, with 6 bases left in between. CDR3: CSVVLPNTGELFF. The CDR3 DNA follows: TGCAGCGTTGTCCTACCGAACACCGGGGAGCTGTTTTTT.

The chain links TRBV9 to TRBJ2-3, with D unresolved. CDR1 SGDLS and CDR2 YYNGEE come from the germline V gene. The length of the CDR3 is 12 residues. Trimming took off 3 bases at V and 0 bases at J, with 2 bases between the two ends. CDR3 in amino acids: CASSDSTDTQYF. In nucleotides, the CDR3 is TGTGCCAGCAGCGATAGCACAGATACGCAGTATTTT.

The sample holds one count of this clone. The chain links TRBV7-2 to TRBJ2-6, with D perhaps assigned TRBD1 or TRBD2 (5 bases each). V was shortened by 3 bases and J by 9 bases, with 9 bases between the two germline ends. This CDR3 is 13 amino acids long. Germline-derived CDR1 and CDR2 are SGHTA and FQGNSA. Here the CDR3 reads CASSFGTVNVLTF. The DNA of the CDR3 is TGTGCCAGCAGCTTCGGGACGGTCAACGTCCTGACTTTC.

For the CDR3, the DNA is TGTGCAAGTCGCTTAGTCTGGGATCATGAGACCTACGAGCAGTACTTC. Residues: CASRLVWDHETYEQYF. This chain joins TRBV12-2 and TRBJ2-7. TRBV12-2 is termed a pseudogene. The CDR3 contains 16 residues.

In DNA, the CDR3 is TGTGCCAGCAAAACTCGGACTAGCGGGAACTACAATGAGCAGTTCTTC. Translated: CASKTRTSGNYNEQFF. V is TRBV27 and J is TRBJ2-1; 12 positions agree with TRBD2. Per the germline V gene, CDR1 is MNHEY and CDR2 is SMNVEV (reference sequence). The CDR3 runs to 16 residues. After removal of 7 bases from V and 3 bases from J, the junction contained 7 bases not matched to a gene.

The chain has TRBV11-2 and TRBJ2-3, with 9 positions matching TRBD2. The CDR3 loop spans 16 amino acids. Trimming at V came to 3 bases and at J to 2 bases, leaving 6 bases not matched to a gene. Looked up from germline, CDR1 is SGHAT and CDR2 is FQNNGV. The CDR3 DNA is TGTGCCAGCAGCTTTAGCGGGAGAGGCCTCACAGATACGCAGTATTTT. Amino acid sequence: CASSFSGRGLTDTQYF.

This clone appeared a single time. CDR3 sequence reads: CASSSTVYEQYF. The CDR3 DNA follows: TGTGCCAGCAGCTCGACAGTTTACGAGCAGTACTTC. The V gene is TRBV7-8, the J gene TRBJ2-7, with a weak D call TRBD1 (5 bases). This CDR3 has 12 residues. Germline lookup yields CDR1 SGHVS and CDR2 FQNEAQ. Trimming pared 4 bases from V and 4 bases from J, leaving 8 bases between.

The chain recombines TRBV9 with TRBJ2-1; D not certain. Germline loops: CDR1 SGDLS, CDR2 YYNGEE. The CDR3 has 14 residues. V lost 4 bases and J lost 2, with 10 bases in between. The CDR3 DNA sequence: TGTGCCAGCAGCCTGACGACTGCCTACAATGAGCAGTTCTTC. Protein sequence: CASSLTTAYNEQFF.

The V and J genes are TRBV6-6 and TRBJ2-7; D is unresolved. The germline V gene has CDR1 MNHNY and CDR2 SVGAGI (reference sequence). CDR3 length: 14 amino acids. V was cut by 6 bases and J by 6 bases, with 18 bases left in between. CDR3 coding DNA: TGTGCCAGCAGCCTACCTCTCCACGGCGGCGAGCAGTACTTC. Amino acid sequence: CASSLPLHGGEQYF.

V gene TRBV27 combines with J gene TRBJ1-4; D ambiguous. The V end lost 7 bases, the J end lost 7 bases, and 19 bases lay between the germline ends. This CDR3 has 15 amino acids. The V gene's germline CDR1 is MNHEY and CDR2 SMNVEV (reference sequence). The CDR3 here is CASTRGGRMSEKLFF. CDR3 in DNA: TGTGCCAGCACCCGTGGTGGGCGAATGAGTGAAAAACTGTTTTTT.